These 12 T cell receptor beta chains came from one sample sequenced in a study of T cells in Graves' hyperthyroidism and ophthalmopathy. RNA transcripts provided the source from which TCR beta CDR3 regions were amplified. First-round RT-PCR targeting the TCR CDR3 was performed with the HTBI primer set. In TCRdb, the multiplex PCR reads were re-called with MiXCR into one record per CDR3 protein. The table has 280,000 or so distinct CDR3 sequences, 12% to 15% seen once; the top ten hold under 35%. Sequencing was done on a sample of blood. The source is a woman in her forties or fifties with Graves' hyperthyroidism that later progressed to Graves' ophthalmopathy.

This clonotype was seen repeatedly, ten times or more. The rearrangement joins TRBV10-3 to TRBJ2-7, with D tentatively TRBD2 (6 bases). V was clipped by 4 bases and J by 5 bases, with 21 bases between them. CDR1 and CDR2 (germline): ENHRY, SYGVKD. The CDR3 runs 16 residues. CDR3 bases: TGTGCCATCAGTGCGGCGGGAACGTTGTCGTCCCACGAGCAGTACTTC. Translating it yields CAISAAGTLSSHEQYF.

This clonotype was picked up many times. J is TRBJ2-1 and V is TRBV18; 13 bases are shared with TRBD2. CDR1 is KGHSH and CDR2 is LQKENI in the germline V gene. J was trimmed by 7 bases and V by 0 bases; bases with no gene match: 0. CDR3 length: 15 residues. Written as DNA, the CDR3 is TGTGCCAGCTCACCACCGGGACTAGCGGGAAATGAGCAGTTCTTC. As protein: CASSPPGLAGNEQFF. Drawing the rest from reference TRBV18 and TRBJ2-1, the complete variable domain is NAGVMQNPRHLVRRRGQEARLRCSPMKGHSHVYWYRQLPEEGLKFMVYLQKENIIDESGMPKERFSAEFPKEGPSILRIQQVVRGDSAAYFCASSPPGLAGNEQFFGPGTRLTVL.

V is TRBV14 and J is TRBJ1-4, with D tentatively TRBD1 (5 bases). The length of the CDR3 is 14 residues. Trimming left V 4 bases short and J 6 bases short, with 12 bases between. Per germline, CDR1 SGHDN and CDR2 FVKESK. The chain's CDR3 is CASSPGTGYEKLFF. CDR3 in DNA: TGTGCCAGCAGCCCCGGTACAGGCTATGAAAAACTGTTTTTT.

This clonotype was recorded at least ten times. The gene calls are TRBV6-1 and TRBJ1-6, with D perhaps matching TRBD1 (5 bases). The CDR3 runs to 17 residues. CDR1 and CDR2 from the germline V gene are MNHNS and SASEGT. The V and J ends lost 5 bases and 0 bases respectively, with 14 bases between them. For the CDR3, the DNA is TGTGCCAGCAGTACCGGGGGACGGAGCTCCTATAATTCACCCCTCCACTTT. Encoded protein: CASSTGGRSSYNSPLHF.

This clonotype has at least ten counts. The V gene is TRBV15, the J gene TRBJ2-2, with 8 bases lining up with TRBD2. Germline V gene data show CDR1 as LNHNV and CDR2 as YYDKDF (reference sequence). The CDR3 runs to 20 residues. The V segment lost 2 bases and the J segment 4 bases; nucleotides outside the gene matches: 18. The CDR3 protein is CATSRPFLLARGARTGELFF. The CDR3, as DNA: TGTGCCACCAGCAGACCCTTTCTCCTTGCGCGGGGGGCGCGCACCGGGGAGCTGTTTTTT. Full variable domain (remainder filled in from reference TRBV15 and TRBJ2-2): DAMVIQNPRYQVTQFGKPVTLSCSQTLNHNVMYWYQQKSSQAPKLLFHYYDKDFNNEADTPDNFQSRRPNTSFCFLDIRSPGLGDTAMYLCATSRPFLLARGARTGELFFGEGSRLTVL.

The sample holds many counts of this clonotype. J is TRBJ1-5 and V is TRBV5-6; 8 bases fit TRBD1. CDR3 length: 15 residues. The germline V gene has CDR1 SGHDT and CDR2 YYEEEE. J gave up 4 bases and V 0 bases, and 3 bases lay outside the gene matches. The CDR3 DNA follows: TGTGCCAGCAGCTTGGGGGACAGGCGAAATCAGCCCCAGCATTTT. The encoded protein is CASSLGDRRNQPQHF.

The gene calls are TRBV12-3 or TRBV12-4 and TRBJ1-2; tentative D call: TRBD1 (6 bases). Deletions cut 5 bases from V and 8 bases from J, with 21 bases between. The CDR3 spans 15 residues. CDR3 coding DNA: TGTGCCAGCAGTCCTGGGGGGGGGGGCACAAGGGGCTACACCTTC. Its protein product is CASSPGGGGTRGYTF.

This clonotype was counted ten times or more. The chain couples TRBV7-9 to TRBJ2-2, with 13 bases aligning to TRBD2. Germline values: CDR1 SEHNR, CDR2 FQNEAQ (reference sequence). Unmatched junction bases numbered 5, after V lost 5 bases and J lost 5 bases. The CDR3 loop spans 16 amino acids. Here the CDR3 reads CASSLPGLAGTGELFF. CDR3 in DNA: TGTGCCAGCAGCCTACCGGGACTAGCGGGAACCGGGGAGCTGTTTTTT.

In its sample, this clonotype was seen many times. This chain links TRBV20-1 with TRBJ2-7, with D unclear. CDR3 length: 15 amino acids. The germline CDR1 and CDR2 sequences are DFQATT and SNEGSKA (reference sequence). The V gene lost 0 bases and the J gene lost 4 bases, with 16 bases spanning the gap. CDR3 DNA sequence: TGCAGTGCTAGAGATAAGGCAGCAAACTGGTACGAGCAGTACTTC. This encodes CSARDKAANWYEQYF.

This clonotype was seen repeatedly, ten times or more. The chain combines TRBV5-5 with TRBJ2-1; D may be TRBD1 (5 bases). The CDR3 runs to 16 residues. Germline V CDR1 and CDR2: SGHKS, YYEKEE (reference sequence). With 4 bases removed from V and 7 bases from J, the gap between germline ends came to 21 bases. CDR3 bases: TGTGCCAGCAGCCCCCCAGGGTCCAATAGGATAAATGAGCAGTTCTTC. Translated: CASSPPGSNRINEQFF.

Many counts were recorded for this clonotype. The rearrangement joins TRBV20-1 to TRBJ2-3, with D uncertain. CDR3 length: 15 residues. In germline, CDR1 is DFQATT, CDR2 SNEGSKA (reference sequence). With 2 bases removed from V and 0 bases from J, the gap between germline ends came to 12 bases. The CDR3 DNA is TGCAGTGCTAGAAGGCTCCTAGTAAGCACAGATACGCAGTATTTT. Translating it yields CSARRLLVSTDTQYF.

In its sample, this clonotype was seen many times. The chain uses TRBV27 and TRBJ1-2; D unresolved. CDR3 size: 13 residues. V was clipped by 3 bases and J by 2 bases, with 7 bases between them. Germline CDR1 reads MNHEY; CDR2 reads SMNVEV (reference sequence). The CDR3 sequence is CASSFRQNYGYTF. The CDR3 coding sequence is TGTGCCAGCAGTTTCAGGCAGAACTATGGCTACACCTTC.